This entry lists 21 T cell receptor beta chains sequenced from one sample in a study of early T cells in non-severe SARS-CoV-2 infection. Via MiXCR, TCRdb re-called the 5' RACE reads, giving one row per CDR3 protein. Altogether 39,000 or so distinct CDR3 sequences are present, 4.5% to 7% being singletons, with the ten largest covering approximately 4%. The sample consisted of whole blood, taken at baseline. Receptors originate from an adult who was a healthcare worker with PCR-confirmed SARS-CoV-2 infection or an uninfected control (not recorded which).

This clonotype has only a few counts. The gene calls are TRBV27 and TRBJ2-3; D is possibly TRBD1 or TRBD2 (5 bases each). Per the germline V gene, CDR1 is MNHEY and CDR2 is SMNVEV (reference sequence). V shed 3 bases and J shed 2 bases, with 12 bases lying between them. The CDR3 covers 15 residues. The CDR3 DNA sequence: TGTGCCAGCAGTTTCCAGGGACGCTACACAGATACGCAGTATTTT. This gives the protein CASSFQGRYTDTQYF.

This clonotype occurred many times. The DNA for the CDR3 is TGTGCCAGCAGTGGAGACAGGGTTCCAGATACGCAGTATTTT. The encoded protein is CASSGDRVPDTQYF. The chain has TRBV2 and TRBJ2-3; 7 nucleotides match TRBD1. Germline V gives CDR1 SNHLY, CDR2 FYNNEI. The CDR3 has 14 amino acids. J was trimmed by 4 bases and V by 4 bases; bases with no gene match: 5.

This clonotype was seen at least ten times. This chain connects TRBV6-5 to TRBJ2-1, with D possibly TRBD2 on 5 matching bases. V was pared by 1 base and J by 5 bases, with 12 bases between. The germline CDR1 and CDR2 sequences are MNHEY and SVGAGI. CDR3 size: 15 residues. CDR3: CASSYLGGGDNEQFF. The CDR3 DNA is TGTGCCAGCAGTTACTTGGGTGGAGGCGACAATGAGCAGTTCTTC.

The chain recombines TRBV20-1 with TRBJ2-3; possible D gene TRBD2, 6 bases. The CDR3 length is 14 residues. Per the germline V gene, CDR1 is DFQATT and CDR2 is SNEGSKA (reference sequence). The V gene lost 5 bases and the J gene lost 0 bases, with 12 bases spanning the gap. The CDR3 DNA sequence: TGCAGTGCTCCGGACTACACTAGCACAGATACGCAGTATTTT. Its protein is CSAPDYTSTDTQYF.

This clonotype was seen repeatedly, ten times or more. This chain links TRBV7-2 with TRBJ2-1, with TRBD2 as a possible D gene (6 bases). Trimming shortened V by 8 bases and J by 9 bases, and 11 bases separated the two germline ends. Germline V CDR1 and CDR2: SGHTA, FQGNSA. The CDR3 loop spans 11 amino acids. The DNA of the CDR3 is TGTGCCAGCCGATTGGGGGGTGAGCAGTTCTTC. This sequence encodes CASRLGGEQFF. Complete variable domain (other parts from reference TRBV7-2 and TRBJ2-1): GAGVSQSPSNKVTEKGKDVELRCDPISGHTALYWYRQSLGQGLEFLIYFQGNSAPDKSGLPSDRFSAERTGGSVSTLTIQRTQQEDSAVYLCASRLGGEQFFGPGTRLTVL.

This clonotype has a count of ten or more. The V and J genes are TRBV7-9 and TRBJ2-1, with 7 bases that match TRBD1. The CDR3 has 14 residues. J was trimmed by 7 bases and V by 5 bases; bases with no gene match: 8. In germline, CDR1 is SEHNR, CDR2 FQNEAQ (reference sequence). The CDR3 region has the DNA TGTGCCAGCAGCCCCACCGGGACAGTAAATGAGCAGTTCTTC. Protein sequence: CASSPTGTVNEQFF.

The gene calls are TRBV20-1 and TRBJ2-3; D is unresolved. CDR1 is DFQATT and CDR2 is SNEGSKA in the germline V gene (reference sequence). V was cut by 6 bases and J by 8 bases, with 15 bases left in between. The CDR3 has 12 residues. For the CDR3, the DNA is TGCAGTGCCGCCCGATCGCCAAGTACGCAGTATTTT. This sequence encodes CSAARSPSTQYF.

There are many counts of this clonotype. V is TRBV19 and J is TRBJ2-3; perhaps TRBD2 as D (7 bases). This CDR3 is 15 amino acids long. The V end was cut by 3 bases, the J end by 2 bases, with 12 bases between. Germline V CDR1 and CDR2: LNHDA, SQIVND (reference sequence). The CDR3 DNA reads TGTGCCAGTAGTATGGGGGGGCAGACCACAGATACGCAGTATTTT. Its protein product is CASSMGGQTTDTQYF.

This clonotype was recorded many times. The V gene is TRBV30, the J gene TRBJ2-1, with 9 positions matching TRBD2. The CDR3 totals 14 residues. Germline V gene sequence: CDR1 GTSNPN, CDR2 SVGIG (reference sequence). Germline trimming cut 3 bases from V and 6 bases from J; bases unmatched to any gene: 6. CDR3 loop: CAWRRGGLVNEQFF. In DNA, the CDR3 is TGTGCCTGGAGGCGGGGGGGCCTTGTCAATGAGCAGTTCTTC.

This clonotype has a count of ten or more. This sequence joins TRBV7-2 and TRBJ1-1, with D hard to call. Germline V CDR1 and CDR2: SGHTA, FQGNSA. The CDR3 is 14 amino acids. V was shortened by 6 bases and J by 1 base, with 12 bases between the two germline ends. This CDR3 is CASSLSRQNTEAFF. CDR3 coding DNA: TGTGCCAGCAGTTTAAGCCGACAGAACACTGAAGCTTTCTTT.

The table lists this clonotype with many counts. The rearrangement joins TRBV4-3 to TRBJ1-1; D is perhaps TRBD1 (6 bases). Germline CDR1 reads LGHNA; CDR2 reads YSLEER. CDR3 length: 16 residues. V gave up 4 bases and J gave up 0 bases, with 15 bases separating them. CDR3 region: CASSPDHRALNTEAFF. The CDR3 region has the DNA TGCGCCAGCAGCCCCGATCACAGGGCACTGAACACTGAAGCTTTCTTT.

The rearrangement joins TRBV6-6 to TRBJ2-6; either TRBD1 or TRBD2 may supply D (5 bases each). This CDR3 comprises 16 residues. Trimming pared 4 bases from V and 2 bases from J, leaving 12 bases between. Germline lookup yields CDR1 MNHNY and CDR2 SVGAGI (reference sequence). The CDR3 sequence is CASSLRRGPGANVLTF. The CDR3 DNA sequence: TGTGCCAGCAGTTTACGACGGGGCCCTGGGGCCAACGTCCTGACTTTC.

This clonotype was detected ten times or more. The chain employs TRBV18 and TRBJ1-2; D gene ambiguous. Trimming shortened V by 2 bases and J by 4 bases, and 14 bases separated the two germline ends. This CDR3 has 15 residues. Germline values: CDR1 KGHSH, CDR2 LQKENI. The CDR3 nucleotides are TGTGCCAGCTCACCAATTACCCGGACTCCCTATGGCTACACCTTC. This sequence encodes CASSPITRTPYGYTF.

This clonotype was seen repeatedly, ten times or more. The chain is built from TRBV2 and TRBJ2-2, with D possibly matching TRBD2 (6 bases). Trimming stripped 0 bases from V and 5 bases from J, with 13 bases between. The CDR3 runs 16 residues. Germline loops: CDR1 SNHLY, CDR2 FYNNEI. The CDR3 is CASSEARGLHTGELFF. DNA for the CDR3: TGTGCCAGCAGTGAAGCGAGGGGACTCCATACCGGGGAGCTGTTTTTT. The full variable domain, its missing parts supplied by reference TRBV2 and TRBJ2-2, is EPEVTQTPSHQVTQMGQEVILRCVPISNHLYFYWYRQILGQKVEFLVSFYNNEISEKSEIFDDQFSVERPDGSNFTLKIRSTKLEDSAMYFCASSEARGLHTGELFFGEGSRLTVL.

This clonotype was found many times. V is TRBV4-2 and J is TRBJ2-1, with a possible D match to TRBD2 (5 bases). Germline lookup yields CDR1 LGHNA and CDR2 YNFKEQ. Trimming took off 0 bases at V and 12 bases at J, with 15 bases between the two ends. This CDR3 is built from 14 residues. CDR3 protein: CASSQDRGAWGQFF. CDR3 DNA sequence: TGTGCCAGCAGCCAAGATCGGGGTGCCTGGGGGCAGTTCTTC.

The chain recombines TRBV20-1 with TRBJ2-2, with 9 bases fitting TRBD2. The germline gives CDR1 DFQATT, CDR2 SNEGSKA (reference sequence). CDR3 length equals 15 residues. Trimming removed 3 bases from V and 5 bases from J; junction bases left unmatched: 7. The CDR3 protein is CSASPAGGPTGELFF. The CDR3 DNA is TGCAGTGCTAGTCCCGCGGGAGGGCCAACCGGGGAGCTGTTTTTT.

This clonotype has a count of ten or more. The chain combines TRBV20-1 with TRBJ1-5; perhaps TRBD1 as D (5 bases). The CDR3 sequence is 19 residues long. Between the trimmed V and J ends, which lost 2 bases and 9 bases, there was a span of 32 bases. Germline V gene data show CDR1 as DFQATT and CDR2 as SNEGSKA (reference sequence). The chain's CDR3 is CSARPPLGHGLIDVGPQHF. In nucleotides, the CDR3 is TGCAGTGCTAGACCCCCGTTAGGACACGGCCTTATCGATGTGGGGCCCCAGCATTTT.

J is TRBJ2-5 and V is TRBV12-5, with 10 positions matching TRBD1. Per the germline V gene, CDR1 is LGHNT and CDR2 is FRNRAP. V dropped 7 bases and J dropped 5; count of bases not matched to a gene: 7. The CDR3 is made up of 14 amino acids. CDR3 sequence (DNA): TGTGCTAGTGTTCTGACAGGGGGCGCGGAGACCCAGTACTTC. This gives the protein CASVLTGGAETQYF.

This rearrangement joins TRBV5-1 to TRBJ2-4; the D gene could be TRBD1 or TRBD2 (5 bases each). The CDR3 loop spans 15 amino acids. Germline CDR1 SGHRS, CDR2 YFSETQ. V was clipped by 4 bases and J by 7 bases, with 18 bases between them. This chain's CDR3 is CASSIPSGDGNIQYF. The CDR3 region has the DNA TGCGCCAGCAGCATCCCTAGTGGGGACGGTAACATTCAGTACTTC.

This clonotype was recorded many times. The DNA of the CDR3 is TGTGCCAGCAGCAGTTCCCGAAGATCTAACTACGAGCAGTACTTC. Amino acid sequence: CASSSSRRSNYEQYF. V usage is TRBV7-2 and J usage is TRBJ2-7; D unclear. Trimming pared 5 bases from V and 3 bases from J, leaving 17 bases between. This CDR3 region has 15 residues. Germline CDR1 SGHTA, CDR2 FQGNSA. The variable domain in full, with the rest retrieved from reference TRBV7-2 and TRBJ2-7, is GAGVSQSPSNKVTEKGKDVELRCDPISGHTALYWYRQSLGQGLEFLIYFQGNSAPDKSGLPSDRFSAERTGGSVSTLTIQRTQQEDSAVYLCASSSSRRSNYEQYFGPGTRLTVT.

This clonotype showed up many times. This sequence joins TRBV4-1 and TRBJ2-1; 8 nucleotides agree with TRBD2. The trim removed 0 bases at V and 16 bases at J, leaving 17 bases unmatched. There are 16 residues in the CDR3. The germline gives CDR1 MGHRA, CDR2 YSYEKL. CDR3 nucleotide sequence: TGCGCCAGCAGCCAAGATCCTGCGGGGGGCGCTCAGGAGGATTTCTTC. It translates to CASSQDPAGGAQEDFF.